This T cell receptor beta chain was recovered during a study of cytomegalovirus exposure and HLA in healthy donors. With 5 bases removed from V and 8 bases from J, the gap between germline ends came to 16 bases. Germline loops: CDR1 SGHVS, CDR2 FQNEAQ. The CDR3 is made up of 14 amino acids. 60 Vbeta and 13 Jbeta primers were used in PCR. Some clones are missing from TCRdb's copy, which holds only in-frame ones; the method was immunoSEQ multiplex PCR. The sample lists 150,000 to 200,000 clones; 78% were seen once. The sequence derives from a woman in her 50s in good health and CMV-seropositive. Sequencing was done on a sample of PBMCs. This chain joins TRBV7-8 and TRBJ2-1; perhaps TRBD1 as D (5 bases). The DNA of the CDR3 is TGTGCCAGCAGCCCTCGTGGGCAGGGCCATGAGCAGTTCTTC. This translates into CASSPRGQGHEQFF.